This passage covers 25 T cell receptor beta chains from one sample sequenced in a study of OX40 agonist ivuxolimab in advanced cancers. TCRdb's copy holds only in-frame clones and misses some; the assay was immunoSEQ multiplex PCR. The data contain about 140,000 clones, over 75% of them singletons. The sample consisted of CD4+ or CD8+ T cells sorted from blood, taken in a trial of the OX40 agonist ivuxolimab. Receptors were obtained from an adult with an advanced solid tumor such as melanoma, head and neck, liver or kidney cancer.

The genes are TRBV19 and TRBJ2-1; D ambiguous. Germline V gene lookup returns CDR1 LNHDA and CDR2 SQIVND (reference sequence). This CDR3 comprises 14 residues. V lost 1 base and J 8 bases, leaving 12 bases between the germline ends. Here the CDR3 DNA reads TGTGCCAGTAGTATAGCAAGGGTTCACCATGAGCAGTTCTTC. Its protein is CASSIARVHHEQFF.

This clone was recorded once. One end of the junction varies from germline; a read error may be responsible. The CDR3 sequence: CTSSQEGAGAVQFF. The CDR3 DNA is TGTACCAGCAGCCAAGAAGGGGCTGGGGCAGTACAGTTTTTT. The chain is built from TRBV4-2 and TRBJ1-4, with D possibly being TRBD1 (5 bases). Germline-derived CDR1 and CDR2 are LGHNA and YNFKEQ. The CDR3 extends over 14 amino acids.

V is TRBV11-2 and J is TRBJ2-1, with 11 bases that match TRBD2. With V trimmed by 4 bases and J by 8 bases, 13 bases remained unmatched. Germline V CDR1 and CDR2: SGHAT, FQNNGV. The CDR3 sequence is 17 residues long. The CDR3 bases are TGTGCCAGCAGCTCACTAGAAAGACTAGCGGGAAGGCATGAGCAGTTCTTC. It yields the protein CASSSLERLAGRHEQFF.

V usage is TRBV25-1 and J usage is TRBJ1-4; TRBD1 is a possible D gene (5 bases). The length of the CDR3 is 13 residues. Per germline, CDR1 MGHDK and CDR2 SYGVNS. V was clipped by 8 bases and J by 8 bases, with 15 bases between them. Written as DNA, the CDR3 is TGTGCCAGCGGGGACGCGAACAGAGAAAAACTGTTTTTT. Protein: CASGDANREKLFF. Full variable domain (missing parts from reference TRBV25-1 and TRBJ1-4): EADIYQTPRYLVIGTGKKITLECSQTMGHDKMYWYQQDPGMELHLIHYSYGVNSTEKGDLSSESTVSRIRTEHFPLTLESARPSHTSQYLCASGDANREKLFFGSGTQLSVL.

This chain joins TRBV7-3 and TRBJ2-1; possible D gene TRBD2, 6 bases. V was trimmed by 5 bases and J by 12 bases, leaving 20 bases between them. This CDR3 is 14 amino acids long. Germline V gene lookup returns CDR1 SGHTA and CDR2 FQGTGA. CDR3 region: CASSQGLDGGGQFF. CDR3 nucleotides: TGTGCCAGCAGCCAGGGACTCGATGGGGGAGGGCAGTTCTTC.

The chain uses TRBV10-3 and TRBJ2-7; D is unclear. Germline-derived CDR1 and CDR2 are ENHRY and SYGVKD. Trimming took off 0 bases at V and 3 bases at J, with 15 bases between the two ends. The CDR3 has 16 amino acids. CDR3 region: CAISESATQFYYEQYF. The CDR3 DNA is TGTGCCATCAGTGAGTCAGCGACACAATTTTACTACGAGCAGTACTTC.

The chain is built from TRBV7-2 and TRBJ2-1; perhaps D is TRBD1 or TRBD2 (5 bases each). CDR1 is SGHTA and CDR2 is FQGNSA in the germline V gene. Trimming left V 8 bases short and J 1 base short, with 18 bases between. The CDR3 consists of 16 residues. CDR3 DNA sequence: TGTGCCAGCTCTCTTCATGCTGGGGGTTCCTACAATGAGCAGTTCTTC. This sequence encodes CASSLHAGGSYNEQFF.

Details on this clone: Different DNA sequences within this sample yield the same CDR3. The DNA for the CDR3 is TGTGCCAGCAGCGTAGCCGCGGGGAGCTCCTACAATGAGCAGTTCTTC. It specifies CASSVAAGSSYNEQFF. The rearrangement links TRBV9 to TRBJ2-1, with D possibly TRBD2 on 6 matching bases. Germline CDR1 SGDLS, CDR2 YYNGEE. The ends were cut back, 0 bases at V and 0 bases at J, with 10 bases in the middle. There are 16 residues in the CDR3.

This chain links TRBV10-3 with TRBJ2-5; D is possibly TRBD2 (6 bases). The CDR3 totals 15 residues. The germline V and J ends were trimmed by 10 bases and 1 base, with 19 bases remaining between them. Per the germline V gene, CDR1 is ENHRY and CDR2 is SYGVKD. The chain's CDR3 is CATRRLAGLQETQYF. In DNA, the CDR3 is TGTGCCACCCGGAGACTGGCGGGACTCCAAGAGACCCAGTACTTC.

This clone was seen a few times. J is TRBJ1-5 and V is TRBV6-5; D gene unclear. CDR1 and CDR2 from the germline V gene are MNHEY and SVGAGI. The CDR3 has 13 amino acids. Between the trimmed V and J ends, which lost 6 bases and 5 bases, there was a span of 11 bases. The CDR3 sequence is CASSLLLDQPQHF. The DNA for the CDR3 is TGTGCCAGCAGCCTGCTTTTGGATCAGCCCCAGCATTTT.

In DNA form, the CDR3 reads TGTGCCAGTAGTATACGGGGGAGCGCTTACTACAATGAGCAGTTCTTC. Amino acids: CASSIRGSAYYNEQFF. This chain uses TRBV19 with TRBJ2-1; maybe TRBD2 (6 bases). Trimming removed 2 bases from V and 3 bases from J, with 14 bases in between. The V gene's germline CDR1 is LNHDA and CDR2 SQIVND (reference sequence). The CDR3 contains 16 residues.

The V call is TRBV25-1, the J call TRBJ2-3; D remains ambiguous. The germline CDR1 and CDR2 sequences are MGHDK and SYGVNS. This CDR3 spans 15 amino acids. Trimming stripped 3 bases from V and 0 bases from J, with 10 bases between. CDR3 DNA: TGTGCCAGCAGTGACCGAGCAATTAGCACAGATACGCAGTATTTT. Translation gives CASSDRAISTDTQYF. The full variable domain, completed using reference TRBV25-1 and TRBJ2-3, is EADIYQTPRYLVIGTGKKITLECSQTMGHDKMYWYQQDPGMELHLIHYSYGVNSTEKGDLSSESTVSRIRTEHFPLTLESARPSHTSQYLCASSDRAISTDTQYFGPGTRLTVL.

The CDR3 is CASSEAGRGQLFF. Here the CDR3 DNA reads TGTGCCAGCAGTGAAGCGGGTCGGGGCCAACTGTTTTTT. The J gene is TRBJ1-4, the V gene TRBV6-1, with a tentative D call TRBD1 (5 bases). Trimming shortened V by 0 bases and J by 12 bases, and 11 bases separated the two germline ends. The germline V gene has CDR1 MNHNS and CDR2 SASEGT. The CDR3 totals 13 residues.

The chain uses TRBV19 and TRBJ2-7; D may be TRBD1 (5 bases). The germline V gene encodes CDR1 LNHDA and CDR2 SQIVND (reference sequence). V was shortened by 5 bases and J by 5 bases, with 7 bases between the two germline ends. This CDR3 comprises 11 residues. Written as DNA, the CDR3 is TGTGCCAGTAGTTCGACAGACGAGCAGTACTTC. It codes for CASSSTDEQYF. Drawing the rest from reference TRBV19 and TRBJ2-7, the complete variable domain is DGGITQSPKYLFRKEGQNVTLSCEQNLNHDAMYWYRQDPGQGLRLIYYSQIVNDFQKGDIAEGYSVSREKKESFPLTVTSAQKNPTAFYLCASSSTDEQYFGPGTRLTVT.

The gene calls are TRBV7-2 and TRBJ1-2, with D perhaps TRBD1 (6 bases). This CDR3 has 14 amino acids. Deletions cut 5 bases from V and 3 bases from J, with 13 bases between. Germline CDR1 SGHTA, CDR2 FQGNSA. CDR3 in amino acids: CASSPHPGDYGYTF. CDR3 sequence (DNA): TGTGCCAGCAGCCCACATCCAGGGGACTATGGCTACACCTTC.

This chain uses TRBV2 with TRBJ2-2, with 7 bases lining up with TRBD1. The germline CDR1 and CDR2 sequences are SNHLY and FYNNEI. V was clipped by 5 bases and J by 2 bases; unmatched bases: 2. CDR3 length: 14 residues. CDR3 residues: CASSQGVNTGELFF. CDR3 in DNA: TGTGCCAGCAGTCAGGGGGTAAACACCGGGGAGCTGTTTTTT.

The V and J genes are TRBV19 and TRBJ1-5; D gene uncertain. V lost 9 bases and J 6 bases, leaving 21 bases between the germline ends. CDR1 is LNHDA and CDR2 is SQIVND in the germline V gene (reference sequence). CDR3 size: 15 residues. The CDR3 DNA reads TGTGCCAGCAAACGGGGTTTCGGGGTAATTCAGCCCCAGCATTTT. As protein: CASKRGFGVIQPQHF.

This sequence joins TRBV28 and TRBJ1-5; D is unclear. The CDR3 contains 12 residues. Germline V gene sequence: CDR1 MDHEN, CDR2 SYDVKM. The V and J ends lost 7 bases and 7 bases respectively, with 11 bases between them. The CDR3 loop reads CASTAPTQPQHF. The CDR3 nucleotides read TGTGCCAGCACCGCCCCCACCCAGCCCCAGCATTTT.

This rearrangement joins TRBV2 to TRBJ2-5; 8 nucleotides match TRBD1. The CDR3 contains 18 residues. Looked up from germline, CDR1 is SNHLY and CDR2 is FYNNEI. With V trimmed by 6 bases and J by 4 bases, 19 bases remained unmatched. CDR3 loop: CASSTAGGDQSFLETQYF. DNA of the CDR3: TGTGCCAGCAGCACCGCAGGGGGCGATCAATCTTTCCTAGAGACCCAGTACTTC.

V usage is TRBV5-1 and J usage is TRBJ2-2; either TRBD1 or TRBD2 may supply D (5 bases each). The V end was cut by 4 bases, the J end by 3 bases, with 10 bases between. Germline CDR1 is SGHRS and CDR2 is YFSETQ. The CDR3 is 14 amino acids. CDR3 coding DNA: TGCGCCAGCAGCCAGAGAGGGGACACCGGGGAGCTGTTTTTT. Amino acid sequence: CASSQRGDTGELFF.

CDR3 coding DNA: TGTGCCAGCAGCCCCGGGAGTACAGATACGCAGTATTTT. This translates into CASSPGSTDTQYF. This chain links TRBV7-8 with TRBJ2-3; a weak D match, TRBD2 (6 bases). Germline V lookup: CDR1 SGHVS, CDR2 FQNEAQ. This CDR3 comprises 13 residues. The V gene lost 5 bases and the J gene lost 3 bases, with 9 bases spanning the gap.

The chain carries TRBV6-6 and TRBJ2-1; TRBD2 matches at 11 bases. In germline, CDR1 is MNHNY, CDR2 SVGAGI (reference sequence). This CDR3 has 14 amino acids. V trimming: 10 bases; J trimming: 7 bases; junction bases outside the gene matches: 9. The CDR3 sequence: CATQTSGTPNEQFF. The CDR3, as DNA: TGTGCCACCCAGACTAGCGGGACTCCTAATGAGCAGTTCTTC.

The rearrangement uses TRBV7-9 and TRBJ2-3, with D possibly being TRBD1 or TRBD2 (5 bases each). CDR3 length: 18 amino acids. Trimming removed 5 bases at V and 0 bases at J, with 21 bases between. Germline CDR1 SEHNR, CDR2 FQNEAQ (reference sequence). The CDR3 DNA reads TGTGCCAGCAGCGCCGCCCGGGACGGTAGTTCTAGCACAGATACGCAGTATTTT. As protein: CASSAARDGSSSTDTQYF.

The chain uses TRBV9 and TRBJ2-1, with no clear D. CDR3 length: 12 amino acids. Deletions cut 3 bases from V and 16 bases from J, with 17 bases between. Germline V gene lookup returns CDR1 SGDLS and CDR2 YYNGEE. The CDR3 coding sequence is TGTGCCAGCAGCGGGTACAGCAACCTGCCTTTCTTC. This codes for CASSGYSNLPFF.

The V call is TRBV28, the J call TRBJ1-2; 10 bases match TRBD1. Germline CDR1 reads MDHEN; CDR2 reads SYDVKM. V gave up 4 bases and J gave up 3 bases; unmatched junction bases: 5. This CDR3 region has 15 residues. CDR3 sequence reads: CASSSTGTGDYGYTF. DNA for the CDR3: TGTGCCAGCAGTTCCACCGGGACAGGGGACTATGGCTACACCTTC.